The source of this T cell receptor beta chain is a study of shared clonotypes between healthy human individuals. In the original analysis: Without quality scores, immunoSEQ junctional reads could not be filtered like full-length reads. The data were produced by immunoSEQ multiplex PCR, yet TCRdb's version contains in-frame clones alone and is incomplete. V, J and clone size are those of that table, while D and trimming were read from the DNA. The sample holds about 1.1 million clones, about 72% seen once. After removal of 1 base from V and 2 bases from J, the junction contained 5 bases not matched to a gene. CDR1 is SGHTA and CDR2 is FQGNSA in the germline V gene. This CDR3 spans 16 amino acids.

The chain is built from TRBV7-2 and TRBJ1-3; 7 bases are shared with TRBD1. Sequenced: memory CD4+ T cells from PBMCs. The subset denotes: CD45RA-negative fraction. The receptor was derived from a man younger than 35 in good health. Some clones in this sample may be carry-over from other donors' samples. The CDR3 DNA sequence: TGTGCCAGCAGCTTAGGACAGGGTCTAACTGGAAACACCATATATTTT. The encoded protein is CASSLGQGLTGNTIYF.